The present T cell receptor (beta chain) was sequenced within a study of shared clonotypes between healthy human individuals. About the study: A few men and a couple of women, aged 18 to 49, were donors.

V was cut by 3 bases and J by 2 bases, with 11 bases left in between. Germline V gene sequence: CDR1 SQVTM, CDR2 ANQGSEA. The CDR3 runs to 13 residues. In the naive CD8 group, cells lacked CD45RO and were positively selected for CCR7, so terminally differentiated effector memory CD45RA+ cells were left out. Donors comprised healthy HIV-negative adults lacking recent acute infections or vaccinations. Splitting of each subset's genomic DNA was done evenly across several immunoSEQ plates. Clones were sequenced by immunoSEQ multiplex PCR, and TCRdb holds only the in-frame ones, with some missing. Here the sample spans roughly 1,800,000 clones, about 94% being singletons.

The receptor comes from a man younger than 30 in good health. The chain joins TRBV29-1 to TRBJ2-7; D is unclear. Sequenced input: naive CD8+ T cells sorted from blood. The CDR3 region is CSVEASEAYEQYF. DNA of the CDR3: TGCAGCGTTGAGGCGTCGGAAGCCTACGAGCAGTACTTC.